Listed below are T cell receptor beta chains from one sample, sequenced in a study of blood T cell repertoires in COVID-19. Clones were sequenced by immunoSEQ multiplex PCR, and TCRdb holds only the in-frame ones, with some missing. The sample shows under 140,000 clones, about 80% of them seen only once. Sequencing was carried out using peripheral blood. These receptors all come from a woman aged 80 or over with active or convalescent COVID-19. The CDR3 runs from the conserved cysteine through the conserved F or W. The D gene is left open where the match is weak. Size values are once, few and many counts, or a class for expanded clones, and some rows have none.

abundance	d_gene	v_gene	j_gene	CDR3nt	CDR3aa
few	.	TRBV7-2	TRBJ2-1	TGTGCCAGCAGCTTGGGACTTCCCCTCCTCAATGAGCAGTTCTTC	CASSLGLPLLNEQFF
.	.	TRBV15	TRBJ1-2	TGTGCCACCAGCAGGACACGCGGGGCGGATGGCTACACCTTC	CATSRTRGADGYTF
.	TRBD2	TRBV5-1	TRBJ2-5	TGCGCCAGCAGCTTGGTCATGACGGGAGGGGAGACCCAGTACTTC	CASSLVMTGGETQYF
.	.	TRBV12-3/TRBV12-4	TRBJ2-2	TGTGCCAGCAGTGCCGAAAGGGGAGGGGAGCTGTTTTTT	CASSAERGGELFF
once	.	TRBV28	TRBJ2-3	TGTGCCAGCAGTTTGAGCGGTTATAGCACAGATACGCAGTATTTT	CASSLSGYSTDTQYF
.	.	TRBV6-1	TRBJ2-7	TGTGCCAGCAGTGAGTCTGGGGCGTACGAGCAGTACTTC	CASSESGAYEQYF
.	.	TRBV5-4	TRBJ2-5	TGTGCCAGCAGCTTGGCCTTAGCGAACCAAGAGACCCAGTACTTC	CASSLALANQETQYF
.	.	TRBV6-1	TRBJ1-1	TGTGCCAGCAGTGAAGTGGTGACAGAGTCTTCTGAAGCTTTCTTT	CASSEVVTESSEAFF
once	TRBD2	TRBV9	TRBJ2-5	TGTGCCAGCAGCCCCCGGACTAGCGGGGTGGTAGAGACCCAGTACTTC	CASSPRTSGVVETQYF
.	.	TRBV5-4	TRBJ2-1	TGTGCCAGCAGCTCTAGCTCCTACAATGAGCAGTTCTTC	CASSSSSYNEQFF
once	TRBD2	TRBV14	TRBJ2-1	TGTGCCAGCAGCCCTAGCCCGGGACTAGCGTTCGATGAGCAGTTCTTC	CASSPSPGLAFDEQFF
.	TRBD2	TRBV7-9	TRBJ2-1	TGTGCCGGTGGTAGCGGGAGCGGAATGAGGTCCTACAATGAGCAGTTCTTC	CAGGSGSGMRSYNEQFF
.	.	TRBV6-1	TRBJ1-5	TGTGCCAGCAGTGTGCCCAGGGCAGGGGGCAATCAGCCCCAGCATTTT	CASSVPRAGGNQPQHF
once	TRBD2	TRBV5-4	TRBJ2-5	TGTGCCAGCAGCCCCGGACTAGCGGTGCAAGAGACCCAGTACTTC	CASSPGLAVQETQYF
.	TRBD2	TRBV18	TRBJ2-1	TGTGCCAGCTCACCGGCTAGCGGGACAGTCTACAATGAGCAGTTCTTC	CASSPASGTVYNEQFF
.	TRBD1	TRBV6-1	TRBJ1-3	TGTGCCAGCAGTGCAGACAGGGGCCTTTTCTCTGGAAACACCATATATTTT	CASSADRGLFSGNTIYF
.	.	TRBV7-9	TRBJ2-1	TGTGCCAGCAGTTTCGGGATCAATGAGCAGTTCTTC	CASSFGINEQFF
.	TRBD1	TRBV6-1	TRBJ1-2	TGTGCCAGCAGTGAGGGGGGACAGGACAGAGGCTACACCTTC	CASSEGGQDRGYTF
.	.	TRBV4-2	TRBJ2-1	TGTGCCAGCAGCCAAGATAGGAGTTCGGCGGGCGGGCAGTTCTTC	CASSQDRSSAGGQFF
once	TRBD2	TRBV2	TRBJ2-5	TGTGCCAGCAGCGGGACTACATCTAAAGAGACCCAGTACTTC	CASSGTTSKETQYF
.	.	TRBV5-6	TRBJ1-5	TGTGCCAGCAGCTTGATGACCAGGGCCCCTCAGCCCCAGCATTTT	CASSLMTRAPQPQHF
few	.	TRBV6-2/TRBV6-3	TRBJ1-3	TGTGCCAGCAGCCCACTGGGGGGGGTAGGGGCTGGAAACACCATATATTTT	CASSPLGGVGAGNTIYF
once	TRBD2	TRBV6-5	TRBJ2-2	TGTGCCAGCAGTTACATTAGCGGGAGGAACACCGGGGAGCTGTTTTTT	CASSYISGRNTGELFF
.	.	TRBV5-1	TRBJ1-2	TGCGCCAGCAGCCCGGACAGTTCTCATGGCTACACCTTC	CASSPDSSHGYTF
.	TRBD2	TRBV15	TRBJ2-1	TGTGCCACCAGCGTACTAGCGGGAGGCTACAATGAGCAGTTCTTC	CATSVLAGGYNEQFF
once	TRBD2	TRBV9	TRBJ2-7	TGTGCCAGCAGCGTACTAGCGGGAGGGCCCGGCCAGCAGTACTTC	CASSVLAGGPGQQYF
.	.	TRBV5-6	TRBJ1-2	TGTGCCAGCAGCCCGGGGGGGACGGAAAAACTCTATGGCTACACCTTC	CASSPGGTEKLYGYTF
few	TRBD1	TRBV5-4	TRBJ1-6	TGTGCCAGCAGGGCGACAGGGGGCTCGATGGCACCCCTCCACTTT	CASRATGGSMAPLHF
once	TRBD2	TRBV30	TRBJ2-7	TGTGCCTGGAGTGGACGGCGGGCTAGCGGGAGGGCTAGCTACGAGCAGTACTTC	CAWSGRRASGRASYEQYF
.	TRBD2	TRBV4-1	TRBJ2-3	TGCGCCAGCAGCCAAAAGGGTTGGGGGATAGCGGGAGAGGATACAGATACGCAGTATTTT	CASSQKGWGIAGEDTDTQYF
.	TRBD2	TRBV11-2	TRBJ2-5	TGTGCCAGCAGGGGACTAGCGGGAGCGAAGGGGGAGACCCAGTACTTC	CASRGLAGAKGETQYF
.	.	TRBV12-5	TRBJ2-1	TGTGCTAGTGGTTCCACGACTAGTTCAAATGTCGATGAGCAGTTCTTC	CASGSTTSSNVDEQFF
.	TRBD2	TRBV10-3	TRBJ2-2	TGTGCCATCAGTGAGTCGACACTAGCGGGATCCAACACCGGGGAGCTGTTTTTT	CAISESTLAGSNTGELFF
.	.	TRBV5-4	TRBJ2-1	TGTGCCAGCAGCCCGGAAGGGGGTAGCTCCTACAATGAGCAGTTCTTC	CASSPEGGSSYNEQFF
.	.	TRBV28	TRBJ2-5	TGTGCCAGCAGTTTATACCGGGGGACCCAGTACTTC	CASSLYRGTQYF
.	TRBD1	TRBV2	TRBJ2-4	TGTGCCAGCAGTGAAGTAGGGACAGGGTCGATTGATCAGTACTTC	CASSEVGTGSIDQYF
.	.	TRBV30	TRBJ1-4	TGTGCCTGGAGTGTAGGCGGGGAGGAAAAACTGTTTTTT	CAWSVGGEEKLFF
.	.	TRBV7-8	TRBJ1-1	TGTGCCAGCGGCTCGCGGGGAACTGAAGCTTTCTTT	CASGSRGTEAFF